The T cell receptor (beta chain) under discussion was sequenced for a study of cytomegalovirus exposure and HLA in healthy donors. Details on this clone: Its matching antigen is unknown.

Study observations and caveats: The authors enumerated over 150 TCR beta chains as linked to cytomegalovirus. Despite most TCR sequences being rare, some public TCRs occurred in many donors.

Here immunoSEQ multiplex PCR was the method, and the copy in TCRdb shows in-frame clones only, minus some. The table has around 70,000 clones, 90% to 95% seen once. V was cut by 5 bases and J by 4 bases, with 12 bases left in between. The CDR3 consists of 13 residues. CDR1 SGHNT and CDR2 YYREEE come from the germline V gene (reference sequence). The genes are TRBV5-4 and TRBJ1-1, with D possibly TRBD1 on 6 matching bases. The receptor was derived from a woman younger than 30 in good health and CMV-seronegative. The sequenced sample was PBMCs. The CDR3 coding sequence is TGTGCCAGCAGTCTAGGACAGACCACTGAAGCTTTCTTT. As protein: CASSLGQTTEAFF.